The 17 T cell receptor beta chains below were found in one sample sequenced in a study of T cells in Graves' hyperthyroidism and ophthalmopathy. Regions amplified from RNA transcripts were the TCR beta CDR3 regions. The HTBI primer set served for first-round RT-PCR of the TCR CDR3. TCRdb used MiXCR to reprocess the multiplex PCR reads, holding one entry per CDR3 protein. The repertoire holds about 400,000 distinct CDR3 sequences, with roughly 15% as singletons. Sequences were obtained from blood. The receptor source for this set is a woman younger than 45 with Graves' ophthalmopathy.

The sample holds many counts of this clonotype. The V call is TRBV12-3 or TRBV12-4, the J call TRBJ2-1; D gene unclear. This CDR3 spans 16 amino acids. Trimming removed 5 bases at V and 6 bases at J, with 20 bases between. The CDR3 DNA follows: TGTGCCAGCAGTACTCAGACTCCCTCCCTCGGCAATGAGCAGTTCTTC. Translation gives CASSTQTPSLGNEQFF.

This clonotype was detected a few times. The rearrangement links TRBV9 to TRBJ2-7, with 12 nucleotides matching TRBD2. The CDR3 loop spans 14 amino acids. Germline V gene sequence: CDR1 SGDLS, CDR2 YYNGEE. V dropped 3 bases and J dropped 8; count of bases not matched to a gene: 6. DNA of the CDR3: TGTGCCAGCAGCGAGGGAACTAGCGGGGGGAAGCAGTACTTC. Amino acids: CASSEGTSGGKQYF.

The table lists this clonotype with many counts. This rearrangement joins TRBV5-1 to TRBJ1-1; possible D gene TRBD1, 6 bases. CDR3 length: 16 residues. V gave up 4 bases and J gave up 0 bases, with 16 bases separating them. Germline CDR1 is SGHRS and CDR2 is YFSETQ. The CDR3 protein is CASSRGGGPMNTEAFF. For the CDR3, the DNA is TGCGCCAGCAGCCGGGGGGGGGGGCCCATGAACACTGAAGCTTTCTTT.

This clonotype was detected many times. The chain employs TRBV2 and TRBJ2-1, with D unresolved. V shed 6 bases and J shed 4 bases, with 13 bases lying between them. CDR3 length: 14 residues. Germline V gene lookup returns CDR1 SNHLY and CDR2 FYNNEI. The CDR3 sequence: CASRYGTQYNEQFF. As DNA, the CDR3 is TGTGCCAGCAGATACGGAACTCAGTACAATGAGCAGTTCTTC.

The chain carries TRBV10-1 and TRBJ2-2; D may correspond to TRBD1 or TRBD2 (5 bases each). V dropped 0 bases and J dropped 0 bases, with 17 bases sitting between them. CDR3 length equals 19 residues. Germline V gives CDR1 WNHNN, CDR2 SYGVQD (reference sequence). CDR3 amino acids: CASSESIPYWGTNTGELFF. In DNA, the CDR3 is TGCGCCAGCAGTGAGTCGATCCCGTATTGGGGGACGAACACCGGGGAGCTGTTTTTT.

This clonotype was seen at least ten times. The rearrangement joins TRBV20-1 to TRBJ1-5; 10 bases align to TRBD1. The CDR3 spans 15 residues. From germline, CDR1 is DFQATT and CDR2 SNEGSKA (reference sequence). V shed 1 base and J 7 bases; nucleotides not matched to a gene: 7. CDR3 sequence (DNA): TGCAGTGCTAGAGGGCTGACAGGGGGCGGGCAGCCCCAGCATTTT. It yields the protein CSARGLTGGGQPQHF.

The table lists this clonotype with many counts. The chain joins TRBV7-9 to TRBJ1-5; the match to TRBD1 covers 9 bases. The germline V gene has CDR1 SEHNR and CDR2 FQNEAQ (reference sequence). CDR3 length: 16 amino acids. The J segment lost 0 bases and the V segment lost 5 bases, leaving 5 bases of the junction unmatched. The CDR3 reads CASSKGTGNSNQPQHF. Written as DNA, the CDR3 is TGTGCCAGCAGCAAAGGGACAGGGAATAGCAATCAGCCCCAGCATTTT.

Remarks on this clonotype: This may be a read error, as it is one base from a much larger clone. This sequence joins TRBV7-9 and TRBJ1-1, with TRBD1 identical over 8 bases. The CDR3 consists of 14 residues. Germline CDR1 reads SEHNR; CDR2 reads FQNEAQ (reference sequence). V shed 5 bases, J shed 9 bases, and the junction held 11 bases outside the gene matches. The CDR3 loop reads CASSPGQAGAKAFF. The CDR3 DNA reads as TGTGCCAGCAGCCCGGGACAGGCGGGAGCTAAAGCTTTCTTT.

Ten or more counts support this clonotype. CDR3 sequence: CATSDPGFYGYTF. CDR3 coding DNA: TGTGCCACCAGTGATCCAGGATTTTATGGCTACACCTTC. The rearrangement joins TRBV24-1 to TRBJ1-2; no firm D call. V gave up 3 bases and J gave up 5 bases, with 9 bases separating them. Germline assignment: CDR1 KGHDR and CDR2 SFDVKD. The CDR3 extends over 13 amino acids.

This clonotype was observed a handful of times. V usage is TRBV15 and J usage is TRBJ1-5, with D tentatively TRBD1 (5 bases). CDR1 and CDR2 (germline): LNHNV, YYDKDF (reference sequence). The CDR3 contains 15 residues. Trimming pared 1 base from V and 1 base from J, leaving 8 bases between. CDR3 nucleotide sequence: TGTGCCACCAGCAGAGGACAGATGAGCAATCAGCCCCAGCATTTT. It codes for CATSRGQMSNQPQHF.

This clonotype was counted at least ten times. The chain joins TRBV2 to TRBJ1-1; tentative D call: TRBD1 (6 bases). Trimming stripped 2 bases from V and 1 base from J, with 11 bases between. CDR1 and CDR2 (germline): SNHLY, FYNNEI. The length of the CDR3 is 15 residues. The CDR3 region is CASSEIGGANTEAFF. The CDR3 bases are TGTGCCAGCAGTGAAATTGGGGGGGCGAACACTGAAGCTTTCTTT.

This clonotype was seen at least ten times. V usage is TRBV20-1 and J usage is TRBJ2-4, with 8 bases fitting TRBD2. After removal of 3 bases from V and 2 bases from J, the junction contained 6 bases not matched to a gene. Germline loops: CDR1 DFQATT, CDR2 SNEGSKA (reference sequence). The CDR3 is 15 amino acids. This CDR3 is CSASGGAGSKNIQYF. CDR3 nucleotides: TGCAGTGCTAGCGGGGGGGCCGGGTCCAAAAACATTCAGTACTTC.

This clonotype was seen many times. CDR3 protein: CSAKTSGGTKRFDEQFF. The DNA for the CDR3 is TGCAGTGCTAAGACTAGCGGGGGGACCAAGCGGTTCGATGAGCAGTTCTTC. The chain is built from TRBV20-1 and TRBJ2-1; 13 bases fit TRBD2. V shed 4 bases and J 8 bases; nucleotides not matched to a gene: 14. From germline, CDR1 is DFQATT and CDR2 SNEGSKA (reference sequence). This CDR3 has 17 amino acids.

In the case of this clonotype: The junction departs from the called germline gene at one end, perhaps through a read error. The chain recombines TRBV28 with TRBJ1-5, with D unresolved. Germline V lookup: CDR1 MDHEN, CDR2 SYDVKM. This CDR3 has 19 residues. The chain's CDR3 is CAGSFGSGSSREVGQPQHF. CDR3 sequence (DNA): TGTGCCGGCAGTTTCGGTTCCGGTTCTAGTAGGGAAGTAGGTCAGCCCCAGCATTTT.

The genes are TRBV14 and TRBJ1-2; D uncertain. The germline V and J ends were trimmed by 1 base and 3 bases, with 12 bases remaining between them. CDR3 length: 15 amino acids. The germline gives CDR1 SGHDN, CDR2 FVKESK. CDR3 DNA: TGTGCCAGCAGCCAAGTGCCAGCCGGTGACTATGGCTACACCTTC. Protein sequence: CASSQVPAGDYGYTF. Supplemented by reference TRBV14 and TRBJ1-2, the full variable domain reads EAGVTQFPSHSVIEKGQTVTLRCDPISGHDNLYWYRRVMGKEIKFLLHFVKESKQDESGMPNNRFLAERTGGTYSTLKVQPAELEDSGVYFCASSQVPAGDYGYTFGSGTRLTVV.

In this sample, this clonotype turned up many times. The J gene is TRBJ1-5, the V gene TRBV28; TRBD1 might be the D (6 bases). Trimming shortened V by 5 bases and J by 1 base, and 12 bases separated the two germline ends. This CDR3 is 15 amino acids long. CDR1 is MDHEN and CDR2 is SYDVKM in the germline V gene. In DNA form, the CDR3 reads TGTGCCAGCAGTCTTGTGGACAGAAGCAATCAGCCCCAGCATTTT. Its protein product is CASSLVDRSNQPQHF.

This chain joins TRBV15 and TRBJ2-3; the D gene is possibly TRBD2 (6 bases). The CDR3 loop spans 18 amino acids. The V gene's germline CDR1 is LNHNV and CDR2 YYDKDF (reference sequence). V lost 4 bases and J lost 2, with 22 bases in between. This CDR3 is CATSITNPWRDITDTQYF. The CDR3 DNA reads TGTGCCACCAGCATAACGAACCCATGGAGGGATATCACAGATACGCAGTATTTT. Drawing the rest from reference TRBV15 and TRBJ2-3, the complete variable domain is DAMVIQNPRYQVTQFGKPVTLSCSQTLNHNVMYWYQQKSSQAPKLLFHYYDKDFNNEADTPDNFQSRRPNTSFCFLDIRSPGLGDTAMYLCATSITNPWRDITDTQYFGPGTRLTVL.